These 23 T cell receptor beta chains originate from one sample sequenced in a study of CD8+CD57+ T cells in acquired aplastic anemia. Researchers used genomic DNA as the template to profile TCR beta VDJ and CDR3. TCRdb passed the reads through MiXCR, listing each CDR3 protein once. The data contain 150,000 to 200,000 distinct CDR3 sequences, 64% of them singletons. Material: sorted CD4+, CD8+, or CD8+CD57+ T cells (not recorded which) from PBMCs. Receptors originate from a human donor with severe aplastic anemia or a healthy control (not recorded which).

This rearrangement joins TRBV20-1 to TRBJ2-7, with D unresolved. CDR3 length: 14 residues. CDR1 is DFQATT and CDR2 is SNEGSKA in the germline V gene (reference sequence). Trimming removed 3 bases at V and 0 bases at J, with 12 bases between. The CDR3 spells CSASFLKSSYEQYF. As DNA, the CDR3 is TGCAGTGCTAGCTTCTTAAAAAGCTCCTACGAGCAGTACTTC.

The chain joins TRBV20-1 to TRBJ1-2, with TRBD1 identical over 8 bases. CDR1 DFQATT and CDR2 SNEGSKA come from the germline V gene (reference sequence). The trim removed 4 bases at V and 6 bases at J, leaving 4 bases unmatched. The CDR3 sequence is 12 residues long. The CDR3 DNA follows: TGCAGTGCTACAGGGGGCGTAGATGGCTACACCTTC. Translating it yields CSATGGVDGYTF.

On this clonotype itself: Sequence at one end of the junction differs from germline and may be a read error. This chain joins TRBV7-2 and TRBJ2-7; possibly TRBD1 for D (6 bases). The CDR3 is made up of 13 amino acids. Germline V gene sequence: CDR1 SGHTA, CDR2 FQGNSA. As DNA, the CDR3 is TGTGCCAGAAGCTCCTCAGGGGTCTACGAGCAGTACTTC. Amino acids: CARSSSGVYEQYF.

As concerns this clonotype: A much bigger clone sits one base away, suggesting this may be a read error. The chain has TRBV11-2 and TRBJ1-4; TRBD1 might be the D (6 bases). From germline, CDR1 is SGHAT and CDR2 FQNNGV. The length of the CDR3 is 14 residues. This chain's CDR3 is CASSLTGADERLFF. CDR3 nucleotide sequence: TGTGCCAGCAGCTTAACGGGGGCTGATGAAAGACTGTTTTTT. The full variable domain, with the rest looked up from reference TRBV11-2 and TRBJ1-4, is EAGVAQSPRYKIIEKRQSVAFWCNPISGHATLYWYQQILGQGPKLLIQFQNNGVVDDSQLPKDRFSAERLKGVDSTLKIQPAKLEDSAVYLCASSLTGADERLFFGSGTQLSVL.

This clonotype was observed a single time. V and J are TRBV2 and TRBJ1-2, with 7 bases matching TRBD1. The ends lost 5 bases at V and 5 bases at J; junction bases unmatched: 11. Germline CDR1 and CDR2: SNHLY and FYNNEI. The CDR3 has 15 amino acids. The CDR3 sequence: CASSPDRPDLYGYTF. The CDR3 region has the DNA TGTGCCAGCAGTCCGGACAGGCCCGACTTGTATGGCTACACCTTC.

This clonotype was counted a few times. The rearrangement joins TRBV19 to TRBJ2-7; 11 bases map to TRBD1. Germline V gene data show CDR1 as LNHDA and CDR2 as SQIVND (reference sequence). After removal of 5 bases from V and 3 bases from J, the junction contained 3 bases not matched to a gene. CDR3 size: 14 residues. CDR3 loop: CASSSGTGGYEQYF. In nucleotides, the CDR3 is TGTGCCAGTAGTTCAGGGACAGGGGGCTACGAGCAGTACTTC. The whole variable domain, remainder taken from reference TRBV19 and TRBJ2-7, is DGGITQSPKYLFRKEGQNVTLSCEQNLNHDAMYWYRQDPGQGLRLIYYSQIVNDFQKGDIAEGYSVSREKKESFPLTVTSAQKNPTAFYLCASSSGTGGYEQYFGPGTRLTVT.

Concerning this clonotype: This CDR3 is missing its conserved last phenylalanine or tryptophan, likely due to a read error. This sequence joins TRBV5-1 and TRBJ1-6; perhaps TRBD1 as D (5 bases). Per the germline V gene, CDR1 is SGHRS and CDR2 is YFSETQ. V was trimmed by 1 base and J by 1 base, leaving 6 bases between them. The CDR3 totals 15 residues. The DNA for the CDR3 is TGCGCCAGCAGCTTGTCAGGGTCCTATAATTCACCCCTCCACCTT. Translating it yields CASSLSGSYNSPLHL.

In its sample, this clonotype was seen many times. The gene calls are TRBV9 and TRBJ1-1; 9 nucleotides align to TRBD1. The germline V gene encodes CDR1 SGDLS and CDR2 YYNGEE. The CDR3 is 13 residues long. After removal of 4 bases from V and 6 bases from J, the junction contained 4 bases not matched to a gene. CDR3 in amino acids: CASSFTGGAEAFF. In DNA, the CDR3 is TGTGCCAGCAGCTTCACAGGGGGCGCTGAAGCTTTCTTT.

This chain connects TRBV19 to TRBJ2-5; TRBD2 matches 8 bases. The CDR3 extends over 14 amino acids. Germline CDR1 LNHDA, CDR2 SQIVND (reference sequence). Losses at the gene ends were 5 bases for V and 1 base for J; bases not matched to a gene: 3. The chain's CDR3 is CASSSTSVQETQYF. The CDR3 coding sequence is TGTGCCAGTAGTTCGACTAGCGTCCAAGAGACCCAGTACTTC.

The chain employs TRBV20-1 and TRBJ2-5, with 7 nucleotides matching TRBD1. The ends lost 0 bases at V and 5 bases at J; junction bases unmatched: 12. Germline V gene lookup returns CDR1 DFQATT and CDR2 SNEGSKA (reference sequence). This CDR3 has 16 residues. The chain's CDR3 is CSARDLAGGWEETQYF. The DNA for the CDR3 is TGCAGTGCTAGAGATCTAGCAGGGGGTTGGGAGGAGACCCAGTACTTC.

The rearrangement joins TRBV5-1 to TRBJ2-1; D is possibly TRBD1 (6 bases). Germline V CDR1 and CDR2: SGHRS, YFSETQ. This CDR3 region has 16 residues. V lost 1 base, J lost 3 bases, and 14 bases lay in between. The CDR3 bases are TGCGCCAGCAGCTTGACCGCAGGGGCCAGCTACAATGAGCAGTTCTTC. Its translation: CASSLTAGASYNEQFF.

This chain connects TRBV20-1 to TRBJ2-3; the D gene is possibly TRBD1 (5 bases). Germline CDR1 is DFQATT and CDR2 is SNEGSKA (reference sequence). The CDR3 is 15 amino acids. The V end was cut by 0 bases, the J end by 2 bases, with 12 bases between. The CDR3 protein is CSARESSGITDTQYF. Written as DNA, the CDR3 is TGCAGTGCTAGAGAATCCTCAGGGATCACAGATACGCAGTATTTT.

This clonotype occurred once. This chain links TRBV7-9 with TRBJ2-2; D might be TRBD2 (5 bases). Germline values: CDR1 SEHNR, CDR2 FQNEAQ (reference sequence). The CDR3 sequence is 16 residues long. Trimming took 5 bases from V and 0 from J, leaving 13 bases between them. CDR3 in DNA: TGTGCCAGCAGCCCGAGGGCCAATACGAACACCGGGGAGCTGTTTTTT. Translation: CASSPRANTNTGELFF.

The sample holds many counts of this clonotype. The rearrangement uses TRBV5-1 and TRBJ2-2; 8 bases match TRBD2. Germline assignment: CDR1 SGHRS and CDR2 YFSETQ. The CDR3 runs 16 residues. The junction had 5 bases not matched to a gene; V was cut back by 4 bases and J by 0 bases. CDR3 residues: CASSPTSAANTGELFF. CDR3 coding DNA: TGCGCCAGCAGCCCGACTAGCGCCGCGAACACCGGGGAGCTGTTTTTT. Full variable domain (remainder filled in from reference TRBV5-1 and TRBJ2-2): KAGVTQTPRYLIKTRGQQVTLSCSPISGHRSVSWYQQTPGQGLQFLFEYFSETQRNKGNFPGRFSGRQFSNSRSEMNVSTLELGDSALYLCASSPTSAANTGELFFGEGSRLTVL.

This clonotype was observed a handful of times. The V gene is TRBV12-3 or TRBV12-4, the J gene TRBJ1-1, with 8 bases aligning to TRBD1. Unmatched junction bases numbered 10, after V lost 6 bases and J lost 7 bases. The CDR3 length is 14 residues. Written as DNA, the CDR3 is TGTGCCAGCAGCGTGACAGGGGAGGCCGGTGAAGCTTTCTTT. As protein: CASSVTGEAGEAFF.

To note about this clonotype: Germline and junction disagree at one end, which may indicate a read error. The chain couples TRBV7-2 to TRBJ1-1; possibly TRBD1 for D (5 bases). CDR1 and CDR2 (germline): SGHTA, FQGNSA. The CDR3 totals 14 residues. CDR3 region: CASSLGRTSAEAFF. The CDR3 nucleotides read TGCGCCAGCAGCTTGGGGCGAACGAGCGCTGAAGCTTTCTTT.

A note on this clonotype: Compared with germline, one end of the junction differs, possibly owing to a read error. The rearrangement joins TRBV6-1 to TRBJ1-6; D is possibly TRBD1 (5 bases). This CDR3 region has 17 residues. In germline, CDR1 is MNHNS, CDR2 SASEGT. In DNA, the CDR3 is TGTGCCATCAGTGAGAAGGGACCGAGCTCCTATAATTCACCCCTCCACTTT. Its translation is CAISEKGPSSYNSPLHF.

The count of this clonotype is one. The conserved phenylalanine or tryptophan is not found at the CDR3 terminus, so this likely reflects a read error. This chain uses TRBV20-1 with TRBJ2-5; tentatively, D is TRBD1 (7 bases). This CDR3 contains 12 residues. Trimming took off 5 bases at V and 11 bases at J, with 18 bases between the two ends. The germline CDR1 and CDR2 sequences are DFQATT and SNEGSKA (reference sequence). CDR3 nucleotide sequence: TGCAGTGCTGCTACAGGGGAGGATACGCAGTACATC. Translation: CSAATGEDTQYI.

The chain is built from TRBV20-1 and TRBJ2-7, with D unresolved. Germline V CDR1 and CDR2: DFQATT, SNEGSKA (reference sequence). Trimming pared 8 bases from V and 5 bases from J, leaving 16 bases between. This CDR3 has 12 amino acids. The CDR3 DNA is TGCAGTAAATGGGGTAGCAGAGACGAGCAGTACTTC. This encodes CSKWGSRDEQYF.

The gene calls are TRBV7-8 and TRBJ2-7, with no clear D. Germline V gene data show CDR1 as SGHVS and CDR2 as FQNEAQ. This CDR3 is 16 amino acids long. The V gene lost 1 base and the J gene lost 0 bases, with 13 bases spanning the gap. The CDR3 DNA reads TGTGCCAGCAGCTTAGTAGGGCGCAGGAGCTCCTACGAGCAGTACTTC. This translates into CASSLVGRRSSYEQYF.

Here the CDR3 reads CSAETSGGENEQFF. CDR3 DNA sequence: TGCAGTGCTGAAACTAGCGGGGGTGAAAATGAGCAGTTCTTC. This sequence joins TRBV20-1 and TRBJ2-1, with TRBD2 matching over 11 bases. Per germline, CDR1 DFQATT and CDR2 SNEGSKA (reference sequence). The V and J ends lost 5 bases and 7 bases, in that order; junction bases with no gene match: 7. The CDR3 spans 14 residues.

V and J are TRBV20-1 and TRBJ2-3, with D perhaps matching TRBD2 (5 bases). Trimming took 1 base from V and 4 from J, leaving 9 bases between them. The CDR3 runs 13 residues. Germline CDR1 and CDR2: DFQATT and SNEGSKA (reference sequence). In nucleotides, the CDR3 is TGCAGTGCTAGAGGAGTCGGGGCAGATACGCAGTATTTT. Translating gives CSARGVGADTQYF.

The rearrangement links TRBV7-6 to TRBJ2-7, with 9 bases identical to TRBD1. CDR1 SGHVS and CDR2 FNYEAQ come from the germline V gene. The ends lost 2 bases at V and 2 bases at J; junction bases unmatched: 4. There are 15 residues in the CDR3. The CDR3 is CASSLRGTGTYEQYF. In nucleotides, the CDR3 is TGTGCCAGCAGCTTAAGGGGGACAGGGACCTACGAGCAGTACTTC.